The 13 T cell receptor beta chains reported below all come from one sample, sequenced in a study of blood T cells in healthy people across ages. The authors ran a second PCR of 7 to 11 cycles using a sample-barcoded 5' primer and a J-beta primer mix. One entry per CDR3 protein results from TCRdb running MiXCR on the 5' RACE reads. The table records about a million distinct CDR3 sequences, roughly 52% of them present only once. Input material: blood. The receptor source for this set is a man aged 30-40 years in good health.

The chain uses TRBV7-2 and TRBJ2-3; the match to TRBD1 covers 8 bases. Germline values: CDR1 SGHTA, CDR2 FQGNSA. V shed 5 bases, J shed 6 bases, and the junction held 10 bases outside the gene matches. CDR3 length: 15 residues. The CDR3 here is CASSKISTGADTQYF. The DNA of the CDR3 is TGTGCCAGCAGCAAGATTTCGACAGGGGCGGATACGCAGTATTTT. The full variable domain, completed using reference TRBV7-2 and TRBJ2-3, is GAGVSQSPSNKVTEKGKDVELRCDPISGHTALYWYRQSLGQGLEFLIYFQGNSAPDKSGLPSDRFSAERTGGSVSTLTIQRTQQEDSAVYLCASSKISTGADTQYFGPGTRLTVL.

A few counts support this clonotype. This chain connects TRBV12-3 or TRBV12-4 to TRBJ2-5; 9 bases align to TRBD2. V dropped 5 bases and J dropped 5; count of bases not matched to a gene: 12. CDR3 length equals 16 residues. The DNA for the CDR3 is TGTGCCAGCAGTCCCGGGACTAGCAGCTCCAAGGAGACCCAGTACTTC. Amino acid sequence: CASSPGTSSSKETQYF.

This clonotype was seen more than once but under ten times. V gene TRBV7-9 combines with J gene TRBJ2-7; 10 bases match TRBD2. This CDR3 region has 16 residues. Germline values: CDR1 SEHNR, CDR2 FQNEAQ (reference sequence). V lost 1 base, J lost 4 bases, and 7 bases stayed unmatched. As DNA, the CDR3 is TGTGCCAGCAGCTTAGTAACCCTAGCGGGGGCGTACGAGCAGTACTTC. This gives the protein CASSLVTLAGAYEQYF.

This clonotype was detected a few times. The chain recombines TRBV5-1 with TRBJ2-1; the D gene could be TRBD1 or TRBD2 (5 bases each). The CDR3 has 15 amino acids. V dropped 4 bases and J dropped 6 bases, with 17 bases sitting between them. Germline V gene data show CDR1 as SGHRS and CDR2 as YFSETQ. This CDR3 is CASSPGAFVSNEQFF. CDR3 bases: TGCGCCAGCAGCCCCGGGGCTTTCGTATCCAATGAGCAGTTCTTC.

CDR3 region: CASSLLGTGTYEQYF. CDR3 coding DNA: TGTGCCAGCAGCTTACTAGGGACAGGGACCTACGAGCAGTACTTC. The chain is built from TRBV7-2 and TRBJ2-7, with 9 bases that match TRBD1. The length of the CDR3 is 15 residues. The germline CDR1 and CDR2 sequences are SGHTA and FQGNSA. Unmatched junction bases numbered 4, after V lost 2 bases and J lost 2 bases.

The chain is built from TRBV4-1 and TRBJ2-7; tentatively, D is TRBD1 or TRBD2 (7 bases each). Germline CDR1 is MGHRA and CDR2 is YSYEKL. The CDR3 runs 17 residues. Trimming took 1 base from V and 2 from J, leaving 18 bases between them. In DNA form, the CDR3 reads TGCGCCAGCAGCCAAGTAGTTCGGGGGAGGGGGCCCTACGAGCAGTACTTC. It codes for CASSQVVRGRGPYEQYF.

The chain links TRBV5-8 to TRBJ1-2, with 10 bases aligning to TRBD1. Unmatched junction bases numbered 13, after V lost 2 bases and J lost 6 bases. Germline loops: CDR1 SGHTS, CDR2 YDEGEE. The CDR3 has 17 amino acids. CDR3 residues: CASSLNSGSGQGNGYTF. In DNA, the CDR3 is TGTGCCAGCAGCTTAAACTCCGGATCGGGACAGGGGAATGGCTACACCTTC.

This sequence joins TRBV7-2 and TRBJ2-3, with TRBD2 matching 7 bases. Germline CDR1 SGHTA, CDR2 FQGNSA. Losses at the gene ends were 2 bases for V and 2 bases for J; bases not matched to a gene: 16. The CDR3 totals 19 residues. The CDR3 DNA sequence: TGTGCCAGCAGCTTACGGCCCCCTTACGGGGGGTTTAACACAGATACGCAGTATTTT. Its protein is CASSLRPPYGGFNTDTQYF. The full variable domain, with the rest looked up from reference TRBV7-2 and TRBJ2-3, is GAGVSQSPSNKVTEKGKDVELRCDPISGHTALYWYRQSLGQGLEFLIYFQGNSAPDKSGLPSDRFSAERTGGSVSTLTIQRTQQEDSAVYLCASSLRPPYGGFNTDTQYFGPGTRLTVL.

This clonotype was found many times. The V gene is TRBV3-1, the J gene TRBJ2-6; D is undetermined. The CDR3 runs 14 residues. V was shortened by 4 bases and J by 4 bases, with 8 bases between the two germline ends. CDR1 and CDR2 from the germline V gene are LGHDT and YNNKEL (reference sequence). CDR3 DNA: TGTGCCAGCAGCCCAAAACAGGGGGCCAACGTCCTGACTTTC. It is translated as CASSPKQGANVLTF.

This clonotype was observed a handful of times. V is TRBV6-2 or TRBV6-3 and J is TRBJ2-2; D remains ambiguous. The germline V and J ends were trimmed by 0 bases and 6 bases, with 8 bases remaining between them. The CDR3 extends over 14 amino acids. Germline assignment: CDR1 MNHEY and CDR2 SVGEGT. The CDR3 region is CASSYSTDPGELFF. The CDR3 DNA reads TGTGCCAGCAGTTACTCTACTGATCCCGGGGAGCTGTTTTTT.

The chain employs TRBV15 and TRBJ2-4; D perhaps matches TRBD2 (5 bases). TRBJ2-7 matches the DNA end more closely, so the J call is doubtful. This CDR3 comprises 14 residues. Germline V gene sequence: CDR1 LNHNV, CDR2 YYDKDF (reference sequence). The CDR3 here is CATSRGPEAYEQYF. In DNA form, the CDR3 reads TGTGCCACCAGCAGAGGACCGGAGGCCTACGAGCAGTACTTC.

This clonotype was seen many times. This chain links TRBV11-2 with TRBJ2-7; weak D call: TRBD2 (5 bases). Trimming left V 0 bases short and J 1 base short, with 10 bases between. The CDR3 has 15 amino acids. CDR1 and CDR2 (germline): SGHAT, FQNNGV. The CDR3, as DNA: TGTGCCAGCAGCTTAGAAACCCGACTATCCTACGAGCAGTACTTC. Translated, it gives CASSLETRLSYEQYF.

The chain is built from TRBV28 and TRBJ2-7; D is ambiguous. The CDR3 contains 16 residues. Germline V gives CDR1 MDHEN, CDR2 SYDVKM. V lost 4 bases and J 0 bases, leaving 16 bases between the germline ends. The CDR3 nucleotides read TGTGCCAGCAGTTCCCCCCCCACAGTCGCCTCCTACGAGCAGTACTTC. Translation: CASSSPPTVASYEQYF.